This record concerns one T cell receptor beta chain sequence. The antigen is undetermined. Just one base apart from a much larger clone, this may be a read error. The length of the CDR3 is 14 residues. CDR1 and CDR2 (germline): SGHRS, YFSETQ. The V gene lost 4 bases and the J gene lost 6 bases, with 17 bases spanning the gap. Time point meaning: newly diagnosed GD, antithyroid drugs for less than 3 months. PBMC RNA served as the TCR library source. This sample is drawn from a study of regulatory T cells in long-lasting Graves disease. About the study: Graves' patients, diagnosed recently, had received antithyroid drugs under 3 months.

Notes on the study in general: Relative to new patients (roughly 950), persistent patients exhibited greater sharing of public clonotypes (around 2,800). Study of thyroid tissue was not done, with only peripheral blood studied.

Arm-PCR of CDR3 regions and iRepertoire HTBI primers were used to build TCR beta libraries. MiXCR, run by TCRdb on the multiplex PCR reads, gives a single entry per CDR3 protein. The sample shows about 500,000 distinct CDR3 sequences, around 16% of them seen only once. This sample also belongs to another study, concerning T cells in Graves' hyperthyroidism and ophthalmopathy. That source adds: HTBI primers drove first-round RT-PCR of the TCR CDR3.

This TCR was recovered from a man aged 40-49 years with Graves disease. The V gene is TRBV5-1, the J gene TRBJ2-7; TRBD2 might be the D (5 bases). The sample in question was peripheral blood mononuclear cells (PBMCs), obtained at new diagnosis, from a patient treated with antithyroid drugs. CDR3 protein: CASSRTDWACEQYF. The CDR3 bases are TGCGCCAGCAGCAGGACGGACTGGGCCTGCGAGCAGTACTTC. Drawing the rest from reference TRBV5-1 and TRBJ2-7, the complete variable domain is KAGVTQTPRYLIKTRGQQVTLSCSPISGHRSVSWYQQTPGQGLQFLFEYFSETQRNKGNFPGRFSGRQFSNSRSEMNVSTLELGDSALYLCASSRTDWACEQYFGPGTRLTVT.